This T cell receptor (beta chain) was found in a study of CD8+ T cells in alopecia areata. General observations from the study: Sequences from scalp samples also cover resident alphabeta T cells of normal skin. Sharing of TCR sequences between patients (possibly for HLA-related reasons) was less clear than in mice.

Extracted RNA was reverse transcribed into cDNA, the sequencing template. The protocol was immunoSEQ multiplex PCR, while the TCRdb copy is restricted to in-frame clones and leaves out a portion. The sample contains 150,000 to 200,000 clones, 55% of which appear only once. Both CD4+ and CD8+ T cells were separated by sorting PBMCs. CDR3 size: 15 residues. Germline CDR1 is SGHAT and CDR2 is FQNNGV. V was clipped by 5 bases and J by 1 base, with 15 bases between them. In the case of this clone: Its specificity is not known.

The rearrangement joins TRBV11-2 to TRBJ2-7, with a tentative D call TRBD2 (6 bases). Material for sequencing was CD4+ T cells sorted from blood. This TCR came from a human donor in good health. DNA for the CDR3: TGTGCCAGCAGCCGCAGCGGGTGGGGTTCCTACGAGCAGTACTTC. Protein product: CASSRSGWGSYEQYF.